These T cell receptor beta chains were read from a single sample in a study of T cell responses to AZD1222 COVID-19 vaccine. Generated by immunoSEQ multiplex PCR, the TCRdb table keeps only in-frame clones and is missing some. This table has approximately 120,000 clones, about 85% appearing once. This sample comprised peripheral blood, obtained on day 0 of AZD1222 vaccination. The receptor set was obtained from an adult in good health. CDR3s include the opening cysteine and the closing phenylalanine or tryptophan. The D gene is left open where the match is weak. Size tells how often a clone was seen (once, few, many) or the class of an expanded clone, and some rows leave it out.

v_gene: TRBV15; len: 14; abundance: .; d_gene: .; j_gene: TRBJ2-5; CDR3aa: CATSRDRQSGTQYF
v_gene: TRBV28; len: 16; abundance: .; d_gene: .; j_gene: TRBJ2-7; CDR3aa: CASSGPRVQALSEQYF
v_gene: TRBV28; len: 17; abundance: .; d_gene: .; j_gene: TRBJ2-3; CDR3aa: CASTQRNLGRTTDTQYF
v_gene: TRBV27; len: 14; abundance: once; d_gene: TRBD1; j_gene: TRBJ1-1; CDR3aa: CASSSGTGGTEAFF
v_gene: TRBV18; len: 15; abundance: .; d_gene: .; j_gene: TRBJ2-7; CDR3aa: CASSLQSGYSYEQYF
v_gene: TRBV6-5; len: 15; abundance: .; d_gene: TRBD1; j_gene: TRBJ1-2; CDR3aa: CASSLSGTGNYGYTF
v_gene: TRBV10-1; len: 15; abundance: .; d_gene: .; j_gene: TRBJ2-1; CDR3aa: CASSERLPRGNEQFF
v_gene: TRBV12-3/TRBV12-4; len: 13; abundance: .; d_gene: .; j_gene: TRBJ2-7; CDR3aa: CASSSGTVGEQYF
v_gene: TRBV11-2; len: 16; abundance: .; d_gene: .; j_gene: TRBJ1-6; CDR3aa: CASSSADGSYNPPLHF
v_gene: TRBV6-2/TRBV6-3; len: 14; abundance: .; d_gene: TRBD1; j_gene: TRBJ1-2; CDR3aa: CASSWDRGLYGYTF
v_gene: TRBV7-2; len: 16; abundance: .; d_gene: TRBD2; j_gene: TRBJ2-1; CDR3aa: CASSTSGASSYNEQFF
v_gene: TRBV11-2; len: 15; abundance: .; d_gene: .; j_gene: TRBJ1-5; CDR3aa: CASSPDGNSNQPQHF
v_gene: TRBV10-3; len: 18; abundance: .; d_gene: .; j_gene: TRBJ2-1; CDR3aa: CAISGPNRAGTFYNEQFF
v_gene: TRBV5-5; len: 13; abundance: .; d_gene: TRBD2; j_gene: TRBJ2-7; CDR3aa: CASTVGGGYEQYF
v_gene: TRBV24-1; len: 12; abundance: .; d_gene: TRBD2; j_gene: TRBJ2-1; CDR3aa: CATSEKRENLFF
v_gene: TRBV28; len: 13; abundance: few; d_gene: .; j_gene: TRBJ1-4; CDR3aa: CASSIQGSEKLFF
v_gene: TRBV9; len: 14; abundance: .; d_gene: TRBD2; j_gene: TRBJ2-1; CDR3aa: CASSPAGSDNEQFF
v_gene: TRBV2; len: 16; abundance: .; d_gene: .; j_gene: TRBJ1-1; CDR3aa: CASSERRQGPNTEAFF
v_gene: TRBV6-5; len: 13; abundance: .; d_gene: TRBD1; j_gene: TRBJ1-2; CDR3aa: CASRPGQGGGYTF
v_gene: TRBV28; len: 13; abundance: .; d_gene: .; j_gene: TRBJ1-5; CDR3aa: CASSSTGGQPQHF
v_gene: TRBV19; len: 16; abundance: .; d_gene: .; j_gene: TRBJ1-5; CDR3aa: CASSIEQEDGNQPQHF
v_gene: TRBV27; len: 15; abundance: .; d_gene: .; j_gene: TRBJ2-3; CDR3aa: CASSLTWTSTDTQYF